This TCR beta chain was sequenced in a study of cytomegalovirus exposure and HLA in healthy donors (dated by TCRdb to about 2017). Regarding the study in general: An earlier analysis of under 600 of the donors reported 250 to 300 Gb of sequence data and some 100 million unique TCR beta sequences from about 200 million T cells. Roughly 300 gigabases of sequencing data and 78 million or so unique TCR sequences were included in an early release covering roughly 600 HLA-typed donors. Among the roughly 390 genotyped donors, around 81% belonged to the genetic ancestry cluster associated with self-reported Caucasian donors. The study was designed to test whether signatures of past pathogen exposure could be identified by cataloging public T cell receptors. The T cell repertoires of under 750 subjects were profiled by immunosequencing and related to cytomegalovirus serostatus. A separate validation cohort of 90 to 150 different subjects was used in addition to the approximately 610-subject first cohort. The study combined high-throughput TCR immunosequencing, statistical association of individual TCRs with disease status, and machine learning to predict cytomegalovirus infection status. To study patterns of TCR occurrence, a later analysis re-analyzed previously published TCR beta repertoires from 550 to 800 donors and added high-resolution HLA genotyping. In the later analysis, no new phenotypic data were used to find candidate immune exposures; instead, reliance was placed on TCR beta sequences and their occurrence across donors. An earlier analysis of approximately 500 of the donors applied high-throughput TCR beta sequencing to assess whether each TCR beta V gene segment acted as functional or pseudogenic. Donor age, sex, ethnicity and CMV serostatus were collected together with the repertoire data. A later genetic analysis used genome-wide SNP genotypes for 398 of the 666 donors, treating that subset as a discovery cohort. All discovery cohort repertoires had been generated using a single sequencing platform. Both class I and class II loci were covered by HLA typing, at four-digit resolution. Typing coverage varied by locus: roughly 629-630 donors for A, B, C, DRB1 and DQB1; around 560 for DQA1; 606 for DPA1; approximately 470 for DPB1. Roughly 5 DR-DQ haplotypes were treated as single units for association and clustering because of strong linkage in the cohort. On average, about 240,000 unique TCR beta nucleotide sequences were sequenced per donor among 300 to 500 genotyped donors of the cohort, with roughly 18% of those sequences being non-productive. The investigation overall reported the following: In a later analysis, several top co-occurrence clusters were reported to appear linked to parvovirus B19, influenza, CMV and Epstein-Barr virus. Because HLA typing was missing for some donors at each locus, association tests included only the typed subset. A few of the identified cytomegalovirus-associated TCR beta chains were confirmed in vitro to be specific for cytomegalovirus antigens. Compared with the 666-donor mean, donors in an Asian-associated ancestry cluster had fewer N-insertions in productive TCRs, according to a later genetic analysis. A later genetic analysis associated a missense DCLRE1C variant with V-gene and J-gene trimming of TCR beta chains, and an independent cohort replicated the association. The authors suggested that the approach could potentially be generalized to other disease states and immunological phenotypes. A later analysis found that TCR association rates varied across HLA loci, with DRB1 alleles showing the most associated TCRs and HLA-C alleles the fewest. Most TCR sequences were seen in very few donors, while some public TCRs were found in many individuals. A further reported finding was that TCR beta sequences accurately predicted the HLA-A and HLA-B alleles for most subjects in the first cohort. Some IMGT-functional V segments, including TRBV6-2 and TRBV6-3, could not be distinguished by the 87-base-pair reads and were therefore excluded. A cluster of highly shared sequence variants was judged likely to be a technical artifact of the sequencing pipeline. Correlated functional status among segregating V segments might be attributable to linkage disequilibrium, but an unknown experimental factor could not be ruled out. A later analysis found that most CMV-associated TCR beta chains appeared HLA-restricted, with HLA associations seemingly driven largely by CMV exposure. In the study, around 160 TCR beta chains were listed as associated with cytomegalovirus. The classifier was reported to diagnose cytomegalovirus status with high specificity and sensitivity in both the original cohort and the validation cohort. Sequencing depth was assumed to be roughly uniform across donors in the presence/absence analyses, though that assumption may not hold. Strong co-occurrence of HLA alleles, especially DR and DQ, made assigning TCR associations to individual alleles difficult. In an earlier analysis of a few hundred of the donors, most TCR beta V segments were observed in productive rearrangements about 87% or about 30% of the time, broadly matching IMGT annotations. Specific HLA alleles were associated with 18,000 or so TCR beta sequences at a false discovery rate of 0.05 in a later analysis. Only TCR beta chains were sequenced in this cohort, and the absence of alpha or paired-chain data limited detectable features. The earlier analysis of approximately 590 of the donors excluded roughly 17 rarely observed V segments, including chromosome 9 orphons, because counts were too low. Immune exposure information for the cohort was limited to CMV serostatus. In a later analysis, HLA-associated TCR beta chains showed more clonal expansion and lower generation probabilities than non-associated chains that were equally common.

For this chain, trimming is 6 bases at the V end and 6 bases at the J end, and the number of junction bases without a gene match is 7. The CDR3 goes from the cysteine to the phenylalanine over 13 residues. Only the CDR3 part of the read is kept: 39 bases, read in frame from the first base. According to the germline V gene, CDR1 reads MNHNS and CDR2 reads SASEGT. The cohort comprised fewer than 700 healthy bone marrow donors. At the time of sampling, all cohort members were nominally healthy, though unrecorded immune exposures were likely present. The donor was CMV seronegative and belonged to the group of 352 seronegative cohort members. A peripheral blood sample was collected from each donor, and TCR beta sequencing was performed on peripheral blood mononuclear cells. The Qiagen DNeasy Blood Extraction Kit was used to extract genomic DNA from the blood cell samples. About this clone: Its recognized antigen is unknown. No base quality information exists; no much larger clone differs at one position.

Libraries were built with the immunoSEQ multiplex PCR assay. The multiplex PCR relied on a mix of 60 forward primers for TCR Vbeta segments and 13 reverse primers for TCR Jbeta segments. The CDR3 region of rearranged TCR beta genes was amplified from genomic DNA by a multiplex PCR assay. On the Illumina HiSeq System, the amplified TCR beta libraries were sequenced as 87-base-pair reads. As for the original processing: A later analysis tallied some 79 million unique TCR beta chains across the 550 to 850 repertoires, and approximately 11 million of those chains were shared by two or more donors. Raw reads were error-corrected and collapsed into unique sequences with a nearest-neighbor algorithm that merged closely related sequences to remove PCR and sequencing errors. Alignment of CDR3 sequences to IMGT reference sequences was used to assign V, D and J gene segments. Each retained sequence needed at least a six-nucleotide match to both a V gene segment and a J gene segment. Rearrangements were called productive when the CDR3 lacked stop codons and stayed in frame with V and J; all others were non-productive. Following IMGT convention, CDR3 was defined as the stretch from the second conserved V-encoded cysteine up to the conserved J-encoded phenylalanine. The earlier analysis of about 610 of the donors excluded sequences that lacked an unambiguous match to a single V gene segment. An earlier analysis of under 750 of the donors called V segments functional above 56.7% productive rearrangements and segregating when the between-donor standard deviation exceeded 5%. A statistical classification framework was built for diagnosing cytomegalovirus status from the catalog of TCR beta chain sequences. In a later analysis, TCR nucleotide sequences were compared against IMGT/GENE-DB human TR gene sequences so that V and J genes could be assigned. A later analysis assigned CDR3 sequences and most-parsimonious VDJ recombination scenarios with the TCRdist pipeline. In a later analysis, each TCR beta chain was defined by its CDR3 amino acid sequence together with its V-gene family, and reads without a unique V-gene family were excluded. To address suspected cross-contamination and a sequencing artifact, a later analysis removed 592 highly shared, low-generation-probability nucleotide sequences. In a later analysis, a clonal expansion index was calculated for each public chain from normalized within-repertoire ranks of inferred template counts. In a later analysis, generation probabilities were computed with a VDJ recombination model fitted to out-of-frame rearrangements, and the resulting probabilities were checked against IGoR. Hypergeometric tests were used in a later analysis to score TCR-TCR, TCR-HLA and TCR-CMV co-occurrence, with a repertoire-size bias correction applied to the TCR pairs. A later analysis estimated false discovery rates by permuting HLA or CMV assignments 20 times. In a later analysis, co-occurring TCRs were grouped with DBSCAN, and TCRdist sequence similarity was added when clustering was performed within HLA-allele-positive subsets. Co-occurrence clustering excluded repertoires with fewer than 30,000 or more than 120,000 public chains, plus five with anomalous nucleotide sharing. TCRdb obtained this table from immuneACCESS and retained in-frame rearrangements with V and J assigned. These tables miss some clones; where compared with another copy, unresolved V genes account for less than half of the shortfall, and the remainder is unexplained. V and J calls and clone size are given by that table; D and trimming were obtained from the DNA. This sample comprises approximately 160,000 clones, roughly four fifths of them detected only once. Clones ranked in the top ten supply about 1.9% of the sample.

Recombination connected TRBV6-1 to TRBJ1-1; 7 junctional bases match TRBD1. The sequence was collected from a woman younger than 35 in good health and CMV-seronegative. The sample consisted of PBMCs. The CDR3 loop reads CASRIQGLAEAFF. DNA sequence: TGTGCCAGCAGGATACAGGGGTTGGCTGAAGCTTTCTTT.